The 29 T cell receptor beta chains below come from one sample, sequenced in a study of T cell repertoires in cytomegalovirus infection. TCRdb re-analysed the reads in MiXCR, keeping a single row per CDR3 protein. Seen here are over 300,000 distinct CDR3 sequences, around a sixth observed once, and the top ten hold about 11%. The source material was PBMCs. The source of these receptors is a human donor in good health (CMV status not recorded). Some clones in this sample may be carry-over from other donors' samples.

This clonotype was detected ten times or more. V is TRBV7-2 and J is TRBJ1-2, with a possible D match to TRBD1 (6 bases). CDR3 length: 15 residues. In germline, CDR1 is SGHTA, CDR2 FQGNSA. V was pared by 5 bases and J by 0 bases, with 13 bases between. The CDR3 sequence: CASSRDRRPNYGYTF. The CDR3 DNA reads TGTGCCAGCAGCCGAGACAGGAGACCTAACTATGGCTACACCTTC.

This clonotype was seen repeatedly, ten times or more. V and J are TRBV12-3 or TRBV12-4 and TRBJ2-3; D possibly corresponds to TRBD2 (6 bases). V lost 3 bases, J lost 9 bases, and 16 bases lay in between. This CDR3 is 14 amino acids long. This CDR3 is CASSFPGPGLTQYF. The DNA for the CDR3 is TGTGCCAGCAGTTTTCCGGGCCCGGGACTCACGCAGTATTTT.

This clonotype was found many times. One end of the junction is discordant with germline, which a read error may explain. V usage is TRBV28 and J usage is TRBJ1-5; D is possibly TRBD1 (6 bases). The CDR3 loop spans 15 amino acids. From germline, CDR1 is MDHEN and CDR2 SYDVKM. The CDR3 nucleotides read TGTGCCAGCACTTTAAGGGGGAGAAGCAATCAGCCCCAGCATTTT. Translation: CASTLRGRSNQPQHF.

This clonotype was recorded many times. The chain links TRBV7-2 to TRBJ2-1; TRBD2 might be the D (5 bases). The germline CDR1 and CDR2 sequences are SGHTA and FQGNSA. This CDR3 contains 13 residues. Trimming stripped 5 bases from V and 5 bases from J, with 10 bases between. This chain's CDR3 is CASSMRRNNEQFF. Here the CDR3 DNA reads TGTGCCAGCAGCATGAGGAGGAACAATGAGCAGTTCTTC.

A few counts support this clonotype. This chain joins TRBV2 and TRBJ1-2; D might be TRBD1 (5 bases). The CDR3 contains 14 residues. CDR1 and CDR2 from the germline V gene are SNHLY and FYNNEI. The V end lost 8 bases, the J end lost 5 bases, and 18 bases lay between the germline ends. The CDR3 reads CASLRDGAGYGYTF. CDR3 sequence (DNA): TGTGCCAGCCTCCGGGACGGGGCGGGTTATGGCTACACCTTC.

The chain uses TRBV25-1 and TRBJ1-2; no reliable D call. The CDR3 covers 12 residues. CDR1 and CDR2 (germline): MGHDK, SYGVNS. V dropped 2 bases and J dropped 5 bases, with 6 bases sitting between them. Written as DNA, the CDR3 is TGTGCCAGCAGTGAAGGGTCGTATGGCTACACCTTC. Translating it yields CASSEGSYGYTF.

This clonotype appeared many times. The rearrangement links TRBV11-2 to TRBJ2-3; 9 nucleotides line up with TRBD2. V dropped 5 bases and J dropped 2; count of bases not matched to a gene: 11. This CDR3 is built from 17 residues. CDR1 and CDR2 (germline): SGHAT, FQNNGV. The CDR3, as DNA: TGTGCCAGCAGCGCAAGTAGCGGGGGCCACCCCACAGATACGCAGTATTTT. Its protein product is CASSASSGGHPTDTQYF.

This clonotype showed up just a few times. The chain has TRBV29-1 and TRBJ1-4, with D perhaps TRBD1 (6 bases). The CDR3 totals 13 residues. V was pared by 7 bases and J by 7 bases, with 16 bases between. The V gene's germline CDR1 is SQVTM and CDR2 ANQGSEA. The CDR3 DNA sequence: TGCAGCGCCGGAGGGGGGAACGGTGAAAAACTGTTTTTT. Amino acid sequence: CSAGGGNGEKLFF. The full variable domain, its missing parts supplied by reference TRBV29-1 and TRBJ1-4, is SAVISQKPSRDICQRGTSLTIQCQVDSQVTMMFWYRQQPGQSLTLIATANQGSEATYESGFVIDKFPISRPNLTFSTLTVSNMSPEDSSIYLCSAGGGNGEKLFFGSGTQLSVL.

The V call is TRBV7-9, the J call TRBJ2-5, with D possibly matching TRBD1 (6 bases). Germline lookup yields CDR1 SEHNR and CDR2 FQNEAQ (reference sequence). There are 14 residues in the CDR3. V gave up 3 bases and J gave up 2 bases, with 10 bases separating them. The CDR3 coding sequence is TGTGCCAGCAGCTTGACAGGCGTGCAAGAGACCCAGTACTTC. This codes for CASSLTGVQETQYF.

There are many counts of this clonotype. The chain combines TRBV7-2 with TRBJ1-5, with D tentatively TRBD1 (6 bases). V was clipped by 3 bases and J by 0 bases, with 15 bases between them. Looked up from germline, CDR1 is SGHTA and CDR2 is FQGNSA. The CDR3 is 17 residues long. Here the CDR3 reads CASSFGGTGYSNQPQHF. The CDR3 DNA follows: TGTGCCAGCAGCTTCGGGGGCACAGGGTATAGCAATCAGCCCCAGCATTTT.

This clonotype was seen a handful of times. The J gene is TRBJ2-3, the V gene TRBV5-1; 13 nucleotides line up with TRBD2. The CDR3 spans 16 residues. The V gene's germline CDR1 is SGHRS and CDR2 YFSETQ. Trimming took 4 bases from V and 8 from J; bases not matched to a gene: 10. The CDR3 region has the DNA TGCGCCAGCAGCCCGGGACTAGCGGGGCGTCAAGGTACGCAGTATTTT. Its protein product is CASSPGLAGRQGTQYF.

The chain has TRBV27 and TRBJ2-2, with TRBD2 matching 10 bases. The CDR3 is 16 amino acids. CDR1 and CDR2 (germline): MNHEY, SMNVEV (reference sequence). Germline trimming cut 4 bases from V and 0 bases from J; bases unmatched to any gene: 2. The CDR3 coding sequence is TGTGCCAGCAGTTATAGCGGGGGGCCGAACACCGGGGAGCTGTTTTTT. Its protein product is CASSYSGGPNTGELFF.

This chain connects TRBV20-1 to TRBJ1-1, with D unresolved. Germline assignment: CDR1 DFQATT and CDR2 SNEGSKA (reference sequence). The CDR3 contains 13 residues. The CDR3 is CGLPGELNTEAFF. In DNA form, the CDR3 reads TGCGGCCTCCCCGGGGAGTTGAACACTGAAGCTTTCTTT.

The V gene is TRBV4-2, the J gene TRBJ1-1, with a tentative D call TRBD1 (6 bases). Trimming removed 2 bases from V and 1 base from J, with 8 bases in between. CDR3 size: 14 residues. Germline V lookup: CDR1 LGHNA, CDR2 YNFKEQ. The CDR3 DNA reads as TGTGCCAGCAGCCAAACGACAGGGAACACTGAAGCTTTCTTT. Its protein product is CASSQTTGNTEAFF.

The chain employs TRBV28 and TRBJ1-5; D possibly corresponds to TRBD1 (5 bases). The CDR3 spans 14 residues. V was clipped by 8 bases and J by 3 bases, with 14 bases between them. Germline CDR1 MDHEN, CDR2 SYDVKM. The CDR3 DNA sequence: TGTGCCAGCTTTGACAGATCCACCAATCAGCCCCAGCATTTT. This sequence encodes CASFDRSTNQPQHF.

CDR3 in amino acids: CASSFSRSGNTIYF. The CDR3, as DNA: TGTGCCAGCAGTTTTTCGCGTTCTGGAAACACCATATATTTT. The chain combines TRBV28 with TRBJ1-3; D call uncertain. There are 14 residues in the CDR3. Germline V gene sequence: CDR1 MDHEN, CDR2 SYDVKM. V was trimmed by 3 bases and J by 1 base, leaving 7 bases between them. The variable domain in full, with the rest retrieved from reference TRBV28 and TRBJ1-3, is DVKVTQSSRYLVKRTGEKVFLECVQDMDHENMFWYRQDPGLGLRLIYFSYDVKMKEKGDIPEGYSVSREKKERFSLILESASTNQTSMYLCASSFSRSGNTIYFGEGSWLTVV.

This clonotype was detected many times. The DNA of the CDR3 is TGCAGTGCTCCGGGACAGGGAAACGAGCAGTACTTC. Amino acids: CSAPGQGNEQYF. The chain employs TRBV20-1 and TRBJ2-7, with 9 bases matching TRBD1. With V trimmed by 5 bases and J by 5 bases, 4 bases remained unmatched. CDR1 is DFQATT, CDR2 SNEGSKA, per germline (reference sequence). The CDR3 runs to 12 residues.

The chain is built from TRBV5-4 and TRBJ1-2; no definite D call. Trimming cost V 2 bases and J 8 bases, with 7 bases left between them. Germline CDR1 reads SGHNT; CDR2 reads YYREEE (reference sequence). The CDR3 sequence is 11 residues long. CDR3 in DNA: TGTGCCAGCAGCTTACTTGAGGGCTACACCTTC. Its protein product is CASSLLEGYTF.

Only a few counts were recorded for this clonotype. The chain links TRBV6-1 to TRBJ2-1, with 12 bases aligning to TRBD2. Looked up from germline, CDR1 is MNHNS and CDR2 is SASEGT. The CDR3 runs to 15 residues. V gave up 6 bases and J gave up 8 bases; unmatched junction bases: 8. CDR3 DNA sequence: TGTGCCAGCAGGACCCTAGCGGGGGGGCTCTATGAGCAGTTCTTC. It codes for CASRTLAGGLYEQFF.

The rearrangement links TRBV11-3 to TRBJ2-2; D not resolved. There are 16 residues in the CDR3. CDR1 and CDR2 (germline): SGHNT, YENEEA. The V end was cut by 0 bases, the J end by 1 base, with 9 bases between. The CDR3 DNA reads TGTGCCAGCAGCTTAGATAACGCGGAGAACACCGGGGAGCTGTTTTTT. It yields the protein CASSLDNAENTGELFF.

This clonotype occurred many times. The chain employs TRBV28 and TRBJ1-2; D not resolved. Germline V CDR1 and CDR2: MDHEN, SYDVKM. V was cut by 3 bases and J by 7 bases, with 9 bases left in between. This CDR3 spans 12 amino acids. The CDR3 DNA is TGTGCCAGCAGTTTCTGGGGTCTTGGCTACACCTTC. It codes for CASSFWGLGYTF.

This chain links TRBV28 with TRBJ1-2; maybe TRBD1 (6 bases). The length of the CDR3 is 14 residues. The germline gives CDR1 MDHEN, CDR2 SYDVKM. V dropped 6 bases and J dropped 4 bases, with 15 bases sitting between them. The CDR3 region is CASRVTGYGYGYTF. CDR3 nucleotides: TGTGCCAGCAGGGTAACAGGGTACGGCTATGGCTACACCTTC.

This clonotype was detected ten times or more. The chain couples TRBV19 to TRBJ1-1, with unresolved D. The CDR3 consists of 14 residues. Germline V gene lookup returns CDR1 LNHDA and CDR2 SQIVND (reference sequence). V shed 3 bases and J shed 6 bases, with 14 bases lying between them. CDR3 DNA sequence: TGTGCCAGTAGTATTTGGAACACCGCACCTGAAGCTTTCTTT. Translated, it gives CASSIWNTAPEAFF. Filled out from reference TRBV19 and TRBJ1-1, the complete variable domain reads DGGITQSPKYLFRKEGQNVTLSCEQNLNHDAMYWYRQDPGQGLRLIYYSQIVNDFQKGDIAEGYSVSREKKESFPLTVTSAQKNPTAFYLCASSIWNTAPEAFFGQGTRLTVV.

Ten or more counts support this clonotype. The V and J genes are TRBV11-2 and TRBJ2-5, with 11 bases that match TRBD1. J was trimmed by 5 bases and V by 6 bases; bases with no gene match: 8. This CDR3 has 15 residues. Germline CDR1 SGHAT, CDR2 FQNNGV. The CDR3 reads CASRTMDRGHETQYF. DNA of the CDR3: TGTGCCAGCAGGACGATGGACAGGGGGCATGAGACCCAGTACTTC.

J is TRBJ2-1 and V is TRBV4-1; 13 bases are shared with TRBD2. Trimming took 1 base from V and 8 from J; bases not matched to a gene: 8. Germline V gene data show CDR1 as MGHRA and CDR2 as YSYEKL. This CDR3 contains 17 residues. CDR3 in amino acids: CASSQGHGTSGVYEQFF. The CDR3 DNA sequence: TGCGCCAGCAGCCAAGGTCACGGGACTAGCGGGGTGTATGAGCAGTTCTTC.

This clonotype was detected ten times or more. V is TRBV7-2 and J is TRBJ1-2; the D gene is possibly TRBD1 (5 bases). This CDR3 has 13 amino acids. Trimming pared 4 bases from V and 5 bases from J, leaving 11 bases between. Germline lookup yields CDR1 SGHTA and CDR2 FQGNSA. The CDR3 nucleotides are TGTGCCAGCAGCTCCCGGGGGACGTATGGCTACACCTTC. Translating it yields CASSSRGTYGYTF.

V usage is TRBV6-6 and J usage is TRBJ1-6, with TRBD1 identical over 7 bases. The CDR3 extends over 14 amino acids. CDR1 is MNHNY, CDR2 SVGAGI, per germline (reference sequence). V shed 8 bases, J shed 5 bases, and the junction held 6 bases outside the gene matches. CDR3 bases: TGTGCCAGCGGGGACAGAGCAAATAATTCACCCCTCCACTTT. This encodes CASGDRANNSPLHF.

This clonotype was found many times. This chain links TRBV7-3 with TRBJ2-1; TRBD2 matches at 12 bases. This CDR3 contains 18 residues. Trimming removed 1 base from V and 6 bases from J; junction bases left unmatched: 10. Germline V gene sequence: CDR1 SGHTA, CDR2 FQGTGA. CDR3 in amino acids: CASSLNPPLAGGINEQFF. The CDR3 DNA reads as TGTGCCAGCAGCTTAAACCCGCCACTAGCGGGGGGCATCAATGAGCAGTTCTTC.

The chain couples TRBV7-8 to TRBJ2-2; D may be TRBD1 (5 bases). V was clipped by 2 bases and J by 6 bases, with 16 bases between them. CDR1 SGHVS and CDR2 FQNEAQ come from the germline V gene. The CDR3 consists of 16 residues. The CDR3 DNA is TGTGCCAGCAGCTTATCAGGGTTCGAATGGGCCGGGGAGCTGTTTTTT. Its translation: CASSLSGFEWAGELFF.